The rows below give T cell receptor beta chains drawn from one sample of a study of neurological immune-mediated disorders. TCRdb independently ran MiXCR on the 5' RACE reads; one entry per CDR3 protein. The sample holds some 47,000 distinct CDR3 sequences, 15% to 20% seen once. Sequences were obtained from PBMCs. Receptors originate from a man aged 60 to 75 in good health. CDR3s include the opening cysteine and the closing phenylalanine or tryptophan. The D gene is left open where the match is weak. A row's size may be missing; if present it is once, few, many or a size class.

j_gene: TRBJ2-3
d_gene: TRBD1
len: 12
abundance: once
v_gene: TRBV20-1
CDR3aa: CSAPGQGDTQYF
CDR3nt: TGCAGTGCACCGGGACAGGGGGATACGCAGTATTTT

j_gene: TRBJ2-7
d_gene: TRBD1
len: 14
abundance: .
v_gene: TRBV12-3/TRBV12-4
CDR3aa: CASSNRDRGYEQYF
CDR3nt: TGTGCCAGCAGCAACCGGGACAGGGGCTACGAGCAGTACTTC

j_gene: TRBJ1-5
d_gene: .
len: 12
abundance: many
v_gene: TRBV3-1
CDR3aa: CASSQGEQPQHF
CDR3nt: TGTGCCAGCAGCCAAGGGGAACAGCCCCAGCATTTT

j_gene: TRBJ1-5
d_gene: .
len: 16
abundance: many
v_gene: TRBV5-6
CDR3aa: CASSLGPVGSNQPQHF
CDR3nt: TGTGCCAGCAGCTTGGGACCTGTGGGGTCTAATCAGCCCCAGCATTTT

j_gene: TRBJ1-1
d_gene: .
len: 13
abundance: many
v_gene: TRBV9
CDR3aa: CASSARGYTEAFF
CDR3nt: TGTGCCAGCAGCGCAAGGGGGTATACTGAAGCTTTCTTT

j_gene: TRBJ2-2
d_gene: TRBD2
len: 16
abundance: once
v_gene: TRBV20-1
CDR3aa: CSARGLAGAVIGELFF
CDR3nt: TGCAGTGCTAGAGGCCTAGCGGGAGCCGTCATAGGGGAGCTGTTTTTT

j_gene: TRBJ1-5
d_gene: .
len: 15
abundance: many
v_gene: TRBV21-1
CDR3aa: CASSIQGVGNQPQHF
CDR3nt: TGTGCCAGCAGCATCCAGGGGGTAGGGAATCAGCCCCAGCATTTT

j_gene: TRBJ1-4
d_gene: .
len: 17
abundance: medium-sized
v_gene: TRBV24-1
CDR3aa: CATSDLQVWRHNEKLFF
CDR3nt: TGTGCCACCAGTGATTTGCAAGTATGGCGGCATAATGAAAAACTGTTTTTT

j_gene: TRBJ1-2
d_gene: TRBD1
len: 13
abundance: many
v_gene: TRBV5-1
CDR3aa: CASSSQGNYGYTF
CDR3nt: TGCGCCAGCAGCTCACAGGGGAACTATGGCTACACCTTC

j_gene: TRBJ2-1
d_gene: TRBD1
len: 13
abundance: many
v_gene: TRBV6-5
CDR3aa: CASSSTGYNEQFF
CDR3nt: TGTGCCAGCAGTTCGACAGGGTACAATGAGCAGTTCTTC

j_gene: TRBJ2-7
d_gene: TRBD1
len: 15
abundance: many
v_gene: TRBV5-1
CDR3aa: CASSLDPGGEYEQYF
CDR3nt: TGCGCCAGCAGCTTGGACCCAGGGGGAGAATACGAGCAGTACTTC

j_gene: TRBJ2-4
d_gene: .
len: 12
abundance: .
v_gene: TRBV2
CDR3aa: CASKSGAEKQYF
CDR3nt: TGTGCCAGCAAATCGGGGGCCGAGAAACAGTACTTC

j_gene: TRBJ1-1
d_gene: .
len: 13
abundance: .
v_gene: TRBV15
CDR3aa: CATRSDGHTEAFF
CDR3nt: TGTGCCACCAGATCGGACGGCCACACTGAAGCTTTCTTT

j_gene: TRBJ2-1
d_gene: TRBD2
len: 15
abundance: many
v_gene: TRBV5-1
CDR3aa: CASSPSGVKANEQFF
CDR3nt: TGCGCCAGCAGCCCGAGCGGGGTCAAGGCCAATGAGCAGTTCTTC

j_gene: TRBJ2-1
d_gene: .
len: 11
abundance: .
v_gene: TRBV12-5
CDR3aa: CASVPYNEQFF
CDR3nt: TGTGCTAGTGTCCCATACAATGAGCAGTTCTTC

j_gene: TRBJ2-1
d_gene: TRBD2
len: 16
abundance: many
v_gene: TRBV7-3
CDR3aa: CASSFNPLAGGREQFF
CDR3nt: TGTGCCAGCAGCTTCAACCCCCTAGCGGGAGGCAGGGAGCAGTTCTTC

j_gene: TRBJ2-7
d_gene: TRBD1
len: 13
abundance: many
v_gene: TRBV29-1
CDR3aa: CSVERDSSYEQYF
CDR3nt: TGCAGCGTTGAACGGGACAGCTCCTACGAGCAGTACTTC

j_gene: TRBJ2-1
d_gene: TRBD2
len: 16
abundance: many
v_gene: TRBV28
CDR3aa: CASSLAGTSGKNEQFF
CDR3nt: TGTGCCAGCAGTTTAGCTGGGACTAGCGGGAAGAATGAGCAGTTCTTC

j_gene: TRBJ1-6
d_gene: .
len: 15
abundance: .
v_gene: TRBV12-3/TRBV12-4
CDR3aa: CASSRTTLDTSPLHF
CDR3nt: TGTGCCAGCAGCCGGACGACTCTGGACACTTCGCCCCTCCACTTT

j_gene: TRBJ2-7
d_gene: TRBD2
len: 14
abundance: many
v_gene: TRBV20-1
CDR3aa: CSARGGTSEYEQYF
CDR3nt: TGCAGTGCTAGAGGCGGGACTAGCGAGTACGAGCAGTACTTC

j_gene: TRBJ1-5
d_gene: .
len: 13
abundance: many
v_gene: TRBV6-1
CDR3aa: CASSEISGQPQHF
CDR3nt: TGTGCCAGCAGTGAAATATCCGGCCAGCCCCAGCATTTT

j_gene: TRBJ2-5
d_gene: TRBD1
len: 13
abundance: .
v_gene: TRBV7-3
CDR3aa: CTSSPGQRETQYF
CDR3nt: TGTACCAGCAGCCCGGGACAGAGAGAGACCCAGTACTTC

j_gene: TRBJ2-3
d_gene: TRBD1
len: 14
abundance: many
v_gene: TRBV5-1
CDR3aa: CASSGDREGDTQYF
CDR3nt: TGCGCCAGCAGCGGGGACAGGGAGGGAGATACGCAGTATTTT

j_gene: TRBJ2-7
d_gene: .
len: 12
abundance: .
v_gene: TRBV20-1
CDR3aa: CSARETSLEQYF
CDR3nt: TGCAGTGCTAGAGAGACCTCTCTCGAGCAGTACTTC